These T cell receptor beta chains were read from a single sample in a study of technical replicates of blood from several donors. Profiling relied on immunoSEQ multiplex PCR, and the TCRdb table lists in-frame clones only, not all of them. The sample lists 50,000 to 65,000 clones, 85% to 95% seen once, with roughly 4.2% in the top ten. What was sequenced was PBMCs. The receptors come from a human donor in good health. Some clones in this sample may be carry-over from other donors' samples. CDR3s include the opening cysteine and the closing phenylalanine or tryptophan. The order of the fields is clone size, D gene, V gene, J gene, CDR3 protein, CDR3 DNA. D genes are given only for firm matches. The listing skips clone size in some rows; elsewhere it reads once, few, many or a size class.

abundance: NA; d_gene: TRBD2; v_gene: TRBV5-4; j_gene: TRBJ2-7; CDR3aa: CASSKLAGGSYEQYF; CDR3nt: TGTGCCAGCAGCAAGCTAGCGGGAGGTTCCTACGAGCAGTACTTC
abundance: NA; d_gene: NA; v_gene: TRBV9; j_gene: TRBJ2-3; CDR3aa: CASSALDTQYF; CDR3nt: TGTGCCAGCAGCGCTTTAGATACGCAGTATTTT
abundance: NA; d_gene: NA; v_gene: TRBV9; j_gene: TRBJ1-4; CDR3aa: CASSVGGTNEKLFF; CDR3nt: TGTGCCAGCAGCGTAGGGGGCACTAATGAAAAACTGTTTTTT
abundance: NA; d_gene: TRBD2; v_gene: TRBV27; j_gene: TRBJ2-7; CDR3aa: CASSFVAGGSYEQYF; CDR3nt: TGTGCCAGCAGTTTCGTAGCGGGGGGGTCGTACGAGCAGTACTTC
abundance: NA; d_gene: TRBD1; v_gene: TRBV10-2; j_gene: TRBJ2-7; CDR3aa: CASRMGQGYEQYF; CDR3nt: TGCGCCAGCAGGATGGGACAGGGGTACGAGCAGTACTTC
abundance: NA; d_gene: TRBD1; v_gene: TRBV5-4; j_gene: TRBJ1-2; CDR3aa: CASSTQGISQGGYTF; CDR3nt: TGTGCCAGCAGTACACAGGGGATCTCTCAGGGTGGCTACACCTTC
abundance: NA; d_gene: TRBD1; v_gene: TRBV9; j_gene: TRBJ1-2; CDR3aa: CASSPGTGANYGYTF; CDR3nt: TGTGCCAGCAGCCCAGGGACAGGGGCGAACTATGGCTACACCTTC
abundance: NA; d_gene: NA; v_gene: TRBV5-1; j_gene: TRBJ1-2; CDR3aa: CASSPNSYGYTF; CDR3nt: TGCGCCAGCAGCCCTAACTCTTATGGCTACACCTTC
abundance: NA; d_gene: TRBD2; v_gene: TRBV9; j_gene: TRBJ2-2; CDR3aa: CASSLRLAGAGELFF; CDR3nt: TGTGCCAGCAGCCTAAGACTAGCGGGGGCCGGGGAGCTGTTTTTT
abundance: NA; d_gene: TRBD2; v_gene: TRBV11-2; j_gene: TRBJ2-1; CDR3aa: CASSVMAGGAYNEQFF; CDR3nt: TGTGCCAGCAGCGTAATGGCGGGGGGCGCCTACAATGAGCAGTTCTTC
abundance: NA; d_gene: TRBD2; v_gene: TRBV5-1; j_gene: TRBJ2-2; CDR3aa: CATRGLAGASSGELFF; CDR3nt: TGCGCCACCAGAGGACTAGCGGGAGCGTCTTCCGGGGAGCTGTTTTTT
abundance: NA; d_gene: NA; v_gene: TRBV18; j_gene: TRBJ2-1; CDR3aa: CASSPEGNNEQFF; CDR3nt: TGTGCCAGCTCACCGGAGGGGAACAATGAGCAGTTCTTC
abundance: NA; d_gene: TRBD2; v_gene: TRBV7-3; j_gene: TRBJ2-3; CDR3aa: CASSLGVAGGTDTQYF; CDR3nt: TGTGCCAGCAGCTTAGGCGTGGCGGGGGGTACAGATACGCAGTATTTT
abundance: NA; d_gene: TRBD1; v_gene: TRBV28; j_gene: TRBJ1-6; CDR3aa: CASTGQGNSPLHF; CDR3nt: TGTGCCAGCACGGGACAGGGCAATTCACCCCTCCACTTT
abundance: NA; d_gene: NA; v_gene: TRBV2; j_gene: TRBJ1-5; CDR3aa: CASNTGSYQPQHF; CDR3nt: TGTGCCAGCAACACCGGGTCGTATCAGCCCCAGCATTTT
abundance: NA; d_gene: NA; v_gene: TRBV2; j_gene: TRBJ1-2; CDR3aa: CASSEQMYGYTF; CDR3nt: TGTGCCAGCAGTGAACAGATGTATGGCTACACCTTC
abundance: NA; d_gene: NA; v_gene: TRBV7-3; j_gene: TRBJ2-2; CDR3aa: CASSFSNTGELFF; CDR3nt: TGTGCCAGCAGCTTTTCTAACACCGGGGAGCTGTTTTTT
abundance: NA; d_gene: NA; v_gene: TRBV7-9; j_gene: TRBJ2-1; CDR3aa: CASTRTSGTGNEQFF; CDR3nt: TGTGCCAGCACCCGAACCTCGGGGACTGGGAATGAGCAGTTCTTC
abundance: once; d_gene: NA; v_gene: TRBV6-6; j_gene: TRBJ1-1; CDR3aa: CASSSTLTAYRAFF; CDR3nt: TGTGCCAGCAGCTCGACTCTGACAGCCTATCGGGCTTTCTTT
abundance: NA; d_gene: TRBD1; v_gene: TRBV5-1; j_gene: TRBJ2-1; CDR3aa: CASSTGQGFNEQFF; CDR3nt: TGCGCCAGCTCGACCGGACAGGGATTCAATGAGCAGTTCTTC
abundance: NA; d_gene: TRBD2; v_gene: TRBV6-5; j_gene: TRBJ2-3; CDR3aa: CASSSPKREGLDTQYF; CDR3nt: TGTGCCAGCAGTTCCCCTAAGCGGGAGGGCCTGGATACGCAGTATTTT
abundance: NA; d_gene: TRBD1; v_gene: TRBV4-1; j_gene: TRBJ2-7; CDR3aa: CASSHPGQEGGEQYF; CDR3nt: TGCGCCAGCAGCCATCCGGGACAGGAGGGGGGAGAGCAGTACTTC
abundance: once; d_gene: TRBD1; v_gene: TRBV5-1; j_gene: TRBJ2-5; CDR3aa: CASSSGQGGETQYF; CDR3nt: TGCGCCAGCAGCTCGGGACAGGGGGGGGAGACCCAGTACTTC
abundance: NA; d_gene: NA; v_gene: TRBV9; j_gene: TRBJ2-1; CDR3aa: CASSPSSYNEQFF; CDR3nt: TGTGCCAGCAGCCCCAGCTCCTACAATGAGCAGTTCTTC
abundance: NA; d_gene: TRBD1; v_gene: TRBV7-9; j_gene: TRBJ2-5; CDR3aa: CASSFRTGMRETQYF; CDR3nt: TGTGCCAGCAGCTTTAGGACAGGGATGAGAGAGACCCAGTACTTC
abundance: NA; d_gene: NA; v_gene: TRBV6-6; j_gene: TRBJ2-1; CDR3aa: CASSLSRSNEQFF; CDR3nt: TGTGCCAGCAGTCTCTCACGGTCAAATGAGCAGTTCTTC
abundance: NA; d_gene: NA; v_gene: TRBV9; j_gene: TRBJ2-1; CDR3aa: CASSIQPASSYNEQFF; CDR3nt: TGTGCCAGCAGCATCCAACCCGCGAGCTCCTACAATGAGCAGTTCTTC
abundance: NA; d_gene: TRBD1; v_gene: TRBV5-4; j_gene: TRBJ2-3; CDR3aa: CASSLPGQGSDTQYF; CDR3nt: TGTGCCAGCAGCCTACCGGGACAGGGATCAGATACGCAGTATTTT
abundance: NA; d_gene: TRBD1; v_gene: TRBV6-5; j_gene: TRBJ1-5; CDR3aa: CASRPQGASNQPQHF; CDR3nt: TGTGCCAGCAGACCACAGGGGGCCAGCAATCAGCCCCAGCATTTT
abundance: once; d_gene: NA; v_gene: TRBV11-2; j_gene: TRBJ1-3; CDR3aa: CASSLEITGNTIYF; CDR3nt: TGTGCCAGCAGCTTAGAAATAACAGGAAACACCATATATTTT
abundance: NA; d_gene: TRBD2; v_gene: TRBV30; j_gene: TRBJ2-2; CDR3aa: CAWSFSGRAWGTGELFF; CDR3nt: TGTGCCTGGAGTTTTAGCGGGAGGGCCTGGGGTACCGGGGAGCTGTTTTTT
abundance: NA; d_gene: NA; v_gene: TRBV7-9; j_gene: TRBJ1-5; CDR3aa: CAAGGLNGNQPQHF; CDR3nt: TGTGCGGCGGGGGGGTTGAATGGCAATCAGCCCCAGCATTTT
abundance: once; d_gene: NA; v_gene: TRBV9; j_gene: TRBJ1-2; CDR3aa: CASSSTGYGYTF; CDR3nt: TGTGCCAGCAGCTCAACAGGGTATGGCTACACCTTC
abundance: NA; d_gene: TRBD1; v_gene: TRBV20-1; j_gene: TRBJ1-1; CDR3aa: CSARTGTIAFF; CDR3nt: TGCAGTGCGCGGACAGGGACGATCGCTTTCTTT
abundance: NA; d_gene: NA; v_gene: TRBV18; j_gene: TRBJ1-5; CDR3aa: CASSGGGTSNQPQHF; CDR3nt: TGTGCCAGCTCAGGAGGAGGCACTTCCAATCAGCCCCAGCATTTT